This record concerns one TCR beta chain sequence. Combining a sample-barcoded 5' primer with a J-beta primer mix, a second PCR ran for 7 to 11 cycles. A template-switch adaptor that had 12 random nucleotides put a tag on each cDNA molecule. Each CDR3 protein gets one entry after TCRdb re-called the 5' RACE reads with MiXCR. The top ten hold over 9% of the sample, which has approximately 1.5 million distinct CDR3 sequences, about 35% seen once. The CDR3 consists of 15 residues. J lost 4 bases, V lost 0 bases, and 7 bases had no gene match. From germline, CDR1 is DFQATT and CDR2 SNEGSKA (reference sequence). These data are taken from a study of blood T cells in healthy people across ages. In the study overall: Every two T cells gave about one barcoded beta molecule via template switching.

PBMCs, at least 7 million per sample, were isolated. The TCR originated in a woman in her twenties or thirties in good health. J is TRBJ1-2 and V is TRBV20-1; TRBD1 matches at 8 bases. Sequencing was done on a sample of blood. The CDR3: CSARDTQGAGYGYTF. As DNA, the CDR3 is TGCAGTGCTAGAGACACCCAGGGGGCGGGCTATGGCTACACCTTC.